One and the same sample provided the 29 T cell receptor beta chains below, sequenced in a study of T cells in Graves' hyperthyroidism and ophthalmopathy. It was RNA transcripts that yielded the amplified TCR beta CDR3 regions. The primer set for the first-round RT-PCR of the TCR CDR3 was HTBI. TCRdb redid the calling of the multiplex PCR reads with MiXCR, one entry per CDR3 protein. The table shows around 490,000 distinct CDR3 sequences, with nearly 20% occurring only once. The sequenced sample was blood. These receptor sequences come from a man in his forties with Graves' ophthalmopathy.

This clonotype appeared many times. V and J are TRBV5-1 and TRBJ2-3; D is unresolved. V was clipped by 2 bases and J by 6 bases, with 4 bases between them. This CDR3 has 11 amino acids. CDR1 and CDR2 (germline): SGHRS, YFSETQ. The DNA for the CDR3 is TGCGCCAGCAGCTTCATGGATACGCAGTATTTT. As protein: CASSFMDTQYF.

A word on this clonotype: A much larger clone lies one base from this, so it may be a read error. Lacking the conserved final phenylalanine or tryptophan, this CDR3 likely reflects a read error. The chain joins TRBV5-6 to TRBJ1-1; TRBD1 aligns across 10 bases. The CDR3 covers 15 residues. The trim removed 1 base at V and 5 bases at J, leaving 5 bases unmatched. CDR1 and CDR2 (germline): SGHDT, YYEEEE. DNA for the CDR3: TGTGCCAGCAGCTTGCTAGGACAGGGGGTTACTGAAGCTTTCTGT. Translated: CASSLLGQGVTEAFC.

The CDR3 loop is CASSKRGESDTQYF. The DNA of the CDR3 is TGTGCCAGCAGTAAAAGGGGAGAATCAGATACGCAGTATTTT. The chain uses TRBV6-1 and TRBJ2-3; D tentatively fits TRBD1 or TRBD2 (5 bases each). V was clipped by 5 bases and J by 4 bases, with 13 bases between them. The germline V gene encodes CDR1 MNHNS and CDR2 SASEGT. This CDR3 contains 14 residues.

The sample holds many counts of this clonotype. The J gene is TRBJ2-5, the V gene TRBV11-2, with unresolved D. Looked up from germline, CDR1 is SGHAT and CDR2 is FQNNGV. The germline V and J ends were trimmed by 4 bases and 5 bases, with 8 bases remaining between them. The CDR3 is made up of 12 amino acids. The CDR3 is CASSSHMETQYF. In DNA form, the CDR3 reads TGTGCCAGCAGCTCCCATATGGAGACCCAGTACTTC.

This chain links TRBV28 with TRBJ2-7; a weak D match, TRBD2 (5 bases). Germline CDR1 reads MDHEN; CDR2 reads SYDVKM. Trimming took off 5 bases at V and 7 bases at J, with 15 bases between the two ends. The CDR3 is made up of 13 amino acids. The CDR3: CASSLPDYLEQYF. In DNA form, the CDR3 reads TGTGCCAGCAGTCTCCCTGACTACTTAGAGCAGTACTTC.

The chain employs TRBV5-6 and TRBJ2-7; 8 bases match TRBD2. Germline-derived CDR1 and CDR2 are SGHDT and YYEEEE. The CDR3 consists of 16 residues. The V segment lost 6 bases and the J segment 0 bases; nucleotides outside the gene matches: 11. CDR3 residues: CASKFASGRLSYEQYF. For the CDR3, the DNA is TGTGCCAGCAAATTCGCCAGCGGGAGACTCTCCTACGAGCAGTACTTC. Full variable domain (outside the CDR3, taken from reference TRBV5-6 and TRBJ2-7): DAGVTQSPTHLIKTRGQQVTLRCSPKSGHDTVSWYQQALGQGPQFIFQYYEEEERQRGNFPDRFSGHQFPNYSSELNVNALLLGDSALYLCASKFASGRLSYEQYFGPGTRLTVT.

This clonotype has at least ten counts. This rearrangement joins TRBV7-8 to TRBJ2-2; 7 bases align to TRBD2. Per the germline V gene, CDR1 is SGHVS and CDR2 is FQNEAQ. Trimming cost V 5 bases and J 6 bases; bases outside gene matches: 9. The CDR3 length is 15 residues. The CDR3 here is CASSPPNLAAGELFF. The CDR3 region has the DNA TGTGCCAGCAGCCCACCGAACCTAGCGGCCGGGGAGCTGTTTTTT.

In its sample, this clonotype was seen many times. This rearrangement joins TRBV28 to TRBJ2-7, with TRBD2 matching 11 bases. J gave up 5 bases and V 6 bases, and 6 bases lay outside the gene matches. Germline V gene lookup returns CDR1 MDHEN and CDR2 SYDVKM. This CDR3 has 14 amino acids. Written as DNA, the CDR3 is TGTGCCAGCAGCTCTAGCGGGAGGTTAAACGAGCAGTACTTC. It translates to CASSSSGRLNEQYF.

The chain combines TRBV3-1 with TRBJ2-1, with 11 bases lining up with TRBD2. The germline CDR1 and CDR2 sequences are LGHDT and YNNKEL (reference sequence). V dropped 1 base and J dropped 12; count of bases not matched to a gene: 14. The CDR3 consists of 17 residues. The CDR3 here is CASSQGLAGGGTMRQFF. CDR3 DNA: TGTGCCAGCAGCCAAGGGCTAGCGGGGGGCGGGACAATGAGGCAGTTCTTC.

This chain uses TRBV4-1 with TRBJ1-2, with unresolved D. Trimming removed 1 base at V and 2 bases at J, with 8 bases between. Germline V gene lookup returns CDR1 MGHRA and CDR2 YSYEKL. The CDR3 is 14 amino acids. The CDR3 DNA reads TGCGCCAGCAGCCAAGTGTCGGTAAACTATGGCTACACCTTC. This sequence encodes CASSQVSVNYGYTF.

This chain links TRBV6-2 or TRBV6-3 with TRBJ2-2, with no clear D. Germline CDR1 and CDR2: MNHEY and SVGEGT. This CDR3 has 16 residues. The V gene lost 2 bases and the J gene lost 1 base, with 11 bases spanning the gap. The CDR3: CASSYPDGRNTGELFF. Here the CDR3 DNA reads TGTGCCAGCAGTTACCCGGACGGACGGAACACCGGGGAGCTGTTTTTT.

This clonotype was seen many times. The J gene is TRBJ1-1, the V gene TRBV2; possibly TRBD1 for D (6 bases). In germline, CDR1 is SNHLY, CDR2 FYNNEI. Trimming took off 5 bases at V and 4 bases at J, with 14 bases between the two ends. The CDR3 is 14 residues long. This CDR3 is CASSLQGTATEAFF. The CDR3 nucleotides read TGTGCCAGCAGTTTACAGGGCACGGCCACTGAAGCTTTCTTT.

This clonotype was observed a few times. The chain carries TRBV11-2 and TRBJ2-3, with TRBD2 identical over 16 bases. This CDR3 region has 19 residues. Germline V gives CDR1 SGHAT, CDR2 FQNNGV. With 8 bases clipped from V and 4 bases from J, the junction kept 15 bases outside the gene matches. The CDR3 region is CASGYPPTGTSGGADTQYF. The CDR3 DNA follows: TGTGCCAGCGGATACCCCCCTACCGGGACTAGCGGGGGGGCAGATACGCAGTATTTT.

This clonotype has a handful of counts. The chain couples TRBV18 to TRBJ1-1, with D possibly TRBD1 on 5 matching bases. In germline, CDR1 is KGHSH, CDR2 LQKENI. The CDR3 sequence is 15 residues long. V was trimmed by 3 bases and J by 7 bases, leaving 18 bases between them. The CDR3 loop is CASSPNDGGRNEAFF. CDR3 DNA: TGTGCCAGCTCACCGAACGACGGGGGGAGGAATGAAGCTTTCTTT.

This clonotype was recorded many times. This rearrangement joins TRBV30 to TRBJ2-5; 7 bases align to TRBD2. Germline V lookup: CDR1 GTSNPN, CDR2 SVGIG (reference sequence). V trimming: 2 bases; J trimming: 2 bases; junction bases outside the gene matches: 8. This CDR3 region has 15 residues. The CDR3 spells CAWSLGGGGQETQYF. The DNA of the CDR3 is TGTGCCTGGAGTCTGGGGGGGGGAGGGCAAGAGACCCAGTACTTC.

This clonotype has ten or more counts. The chain links TRBV11-2 to TRBJ2-3, with a tentative D call TRBD1 (6 bases). The CDR3 is made up of 12 amino acids. Trimming left V 6 bases short and J 9 bases short, with 13 bases between. Germline lookup yields CDR1 SGHAT and CDR2 FQNNGV. The CDR3 loop is CASRPNRVTQYF. The CDR3 DNA is TGTGCCAGCAGACCGAACAGGGTGACGCAGTATTTT.

This clonotype was observed a handful of times. V is TRBV5-4 and J is TRBJ1-1; the D is unclear. V lost 4 bases to trimming and J lost 5 bases, with 18 bases between them. The CDR3 has 15 amino acids. CDR1 and CDR2 (germline): SGHNT, YYREEE (reference sequence). The CDR3 region has the DNA TGTGCCAGCAGCCCGGTTTGGGGTGTGGCGACTGAAGCTTTCTTT. This encodes CASSPVWGVATEAFF.

This clonotype was recorded at least ten times. The genes are TRBV30 and TRBJ1-2; TRBD1 matches at 9 bases. The junction had 2 bases not matched to a gene; V was cut back by 5 bases and J by 7 bases. CDR3 length equals 11 residues. Per germline, CDR1 GTSNPN and CDR2 SVGIG (reference sequence). The CDR3 DNA sequence: TGTGCCTGGCAGACAGGGGGTGGCTACACCTTC. As protein: CAWQTGGGYTF.

This clonotype was seen at least ten times. The V call is TRBV7-2, the J call TRBJ2-5, with 9 bases matching TRBD2. Germline-derived CDR1 and CDR2 are SGHTA and FQGNSA. After removal of 1 base from V and 2 bases from J, the junction contained 8 bases not matched to a gene. This CDR3 contains 17 residues. CDR3 residues: CASSLVASGKGQETQYF. The CDR3 region has the DNA TGTGCCAGCAGCTTAGTAGCTAGCGGGAAGGGACAAGAGACCCAGTACTTC. The variable domain in full, completed from reference TRBV7-2 and TRBJ2-5, reads GAGVSQSPSNKVTEKGKDVELRCDPISGHTALYWYRQSLGQGLEFLIYFQGNSAPDKSGLPSDRFSAERTGGSVSTLTIQRTQQEDSAVYLCASSLVASGKGQETQYFGPGTRLLVL.

This clonotype came up a few times. This chain joins TRBV27 and TRBJ1-1, with a tentative D call TRBD1 (5 bases). The CDR3 has 20 residues. V was pared by 5 bases and J by 3 bases, with 31 bases between. Germline CDR1 and CDR2: MNHEY and SMNVEV (reference sequence). This CDR3 is CASSTSLDYHKGPRDTEAFF. The CDR3 bases are TGTGCCAGCAGTACCTCGCTCGACTACCATAAGGGACCCAGGGACACTGAAGCTTTCTTT.

This clonotype was seen repeatedly, ten times or more. This CDR3 reads CASSSDRGWQETQYF. CDR3 DNA sequence: TGTGCCAGCAGCTCCGACAGGGGTTGGCAGGAGACCCAGTACTTC. The V and J genes are TRBV6-2 or TRBV6-3 and TRBJ2-5; 8 positions agree with TRBD1. Germline loops: CDR1 MNHEY, CDR2 SVGEGT. The CDR3 is 15 residues long. With V trimmed by 6 bases and J by 5 bases, 11 bases remained unmatched.

This clonotype came up many times. The rearrangement uses TRBV5-1 and TRBJ2-5; 8 nucleotides line up with TRBD2. Unmatched junction bases numbered 5, after V lost 1 base and J lost 3 bases. Germline V CDR1 and CDR2: SGHRS, YFSETQ. This CDR3 is built from 15 residues. CDR3 in amino acids: CASSLSGGREETQYF. Written as DNA, the CDR3 is TGCGCCAGCAGCTTGTCGGGAGGGAGGGAAGAGACCCAGTACTTC.

For this clonotype: This may be a read error, as it is one base from a much larger clone. The V call is TRBV7-3, the J call TRBJ2-6, with D possibly matching TRBD2 (6 bases). This CDR3 is built from 15 residues. Germline assignment: CDR1 SGHTA and CDR2 FQGTGA. CDR3 sequence reads: CTSGHGGTGANVLTF. DNA of the CDR3: TGTACCAGCGGTCACGGAGGGACTGGGGCCAACGTCCTGACTTTC.

CDR3 DNA sequence: TGTGCCAGCAGTTCGAAACCCTGGGGGGCCGGGGAGCTGTTTTTT. It codes for CASSSKPWGAGELFF. The rearrangement links TRBV6-1 to TRBJ2-2, with a weak D call TRBD2 (6 bases). Germline-derived CDR1 and CDR2 are MNHNS and SASEGT. The CDR3 totals 15 residues. The V end lost 5 bases, the J end lost 6 bases, and 16 bases lay between the germline ends.

V and J are TRBV12-3 or TRBV12-4 and TRBJ2-3; TRBD2 matches at 12 bases. Unmatched junction bases numbered 4, after V lost 7 bases and J lost 5 bases. The length of the CDR3 is 14 residues. The CDR3 protein is CASTASGRGDTQYF. The CDR3 region has the DNA TGTGCCAGCACTGCTAGCGGGAGGGGAGATACGCAGTATTTT.

At least ten counts were recorded for this clonotype. The V gene is TRBV6-2 or TRBV6-3, the J gene TRBJ2-7; 9 positions agree with TRBD2. The CDR3 runs 15 residues. The V segment lost 9 bases and the J segment 9 bases; nucleotides outside the gene matches: 18. Germline CDR1 MNHEY, CDR2 SVGEGT. The CDR3 region has the DNA TGTGCCAGTGCCAGTCACCTAGCGGGACTATCCGTGCAGTACTTC. Its protein product is CASASHLAGLSVQYF.

The V gene is TRBV6-1, the J gene TRBJ2-1, with D unclear. The germline V gene has CDR1 MNHNS and CDR2 SASEGT. V lost 5 bases to trimming and J lost 4 bases, with 15 bases between them. The CDR3 is made up of 15 amino acids. The DNA for the CDR3 is TGTGCCAGCAGTATTACGGGTTTGGGATACAATGAGCAGTTCTTC. Residues: CASSITGLGYNEQFF.

This clonotype was found many times. The V and J genes are TRBV7-3 and TRBJ2-3; D is unresolved. The CDR3 spans 12 residues. Germline CDR1 SGHTA, CDR2 FQGTGA. Trimming took 4 bases from V and 6 from J, leaving 8 bases between them. This chain's CDR3 is CASSSAGDTQYF. CDR3 nucleotide sequence: TGTGCCAGCAGCTCGGCCGGGGATACGCAGTATTTT. The variable domain in full, completed from reference TRBV7-3 and TRBJ2-3, reads GAGVSQTPSNKVTEKGKYVELRCDPISGHTALYWYRQSLGQGPEFLIYFQGTGAADDSGLPNDRFFAVRPEGSVSTLKIQRTERGDSAVYLCASSSAGDTQYFGPGTRLTVL.

This clonotype came up many times. CDR3 in amino acids: CASSETIQTGELFF. CDR3 nucleotides: TGTGCCAGCAGTGAAACGATACAGACCGGGGAGCTGTTTTTT. This chain links TRBV6-1 with TRBJ2-2; D is unresolved. The V and J ends lost 2 bases and 5 bases respectively, with 9 bases between them. CDR3 length: 14 residues. Germline lookup yields CDR1 MNHNS and CDR2 SASEGT.